This TCR beta chain was retrieved from a study of control samples from healthy donors and cancer patients. V shed 1 base and J shed 4 bases, with 12 bases lying between them. CDR1 and CDR2 from the germline V gene are SGHRS and YFSETQ. CDR3 length: 15 residues. Measured with immunoSEQ multiplex PCR; TCRdb has only the in-frame clones, and not every one. The table shows about 230,000 clones, with more than 65% occurring only once. The clonotype originates from an older woman with lung cancer. Sequencing was carried out using PBMCs. The chain employs TRBV5-1 and TRBJ2-1; D is unclear. The CDR3 DNA reads TGCGCCAGCAGCTTGTCTATTTCTGGGTACAATGAGCAGTTCTTC. This gives the protein CASSLSISGYNEQFF.